The entry below describes one TCR beta chain. Its matching antigen is unknown. Alongside a J-beta primer mix, a sample-barcoded 5' primer served in a second PCR lasting about 7 to 11 cycles. TCRdb reprocessed the 5' RACE reads with MiXCR, giving one entry per CDR3 protein. The profile covers 1.5 million or so distinct CDR3 sequences, with about 40% appearing a single time and roughly 7.9% taken by the ten largest. CDR3 length: 13 residues. Germline CDR1 reads DFQATT; CDR2 reads SNEGSKA (reference sequence). V lost 6 bases and J lost 4, with 13 bases in between. Drawn from each donor were ten milliliters of peripheral blood. The total RNA that was extracted per sample amounted to at least 5 micrograms. This specimen belongs to a study of blood T cells in healthy people across ages. Whole-study findings and limits: No conclusive comparison of naive versus antigen-experienced cells was possible with unsorted PBMCs. Estimates of total diversity, which came from one million sequenced T cells, were considered to be underestimates.

This TCR was sampled from a woman aged 18 to 35 in good health. Specimen: blood. This chain uses TRBV20-1 with TRBJ2-1; D remains unclear. The CDR3: CSATRSEYNEQFF. The CDR3 coding sequence is TGCAGTGCAACCCGGTCCGAATACAATGAGCAGTTCTTC.